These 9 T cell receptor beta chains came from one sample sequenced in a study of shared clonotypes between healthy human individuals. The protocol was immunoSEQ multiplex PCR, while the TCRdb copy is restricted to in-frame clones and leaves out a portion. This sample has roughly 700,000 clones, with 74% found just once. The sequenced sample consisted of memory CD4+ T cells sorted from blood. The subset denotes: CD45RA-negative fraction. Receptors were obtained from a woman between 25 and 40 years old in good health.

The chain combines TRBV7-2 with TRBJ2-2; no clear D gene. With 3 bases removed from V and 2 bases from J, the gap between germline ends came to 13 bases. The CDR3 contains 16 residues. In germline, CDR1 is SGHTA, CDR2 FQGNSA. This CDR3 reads CASSFTSPGNTGELFF. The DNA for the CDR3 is TGTGCCAGCAGCTTTACGTCCCCGGGTAACACCGGGGAGCTGTTTTTT.

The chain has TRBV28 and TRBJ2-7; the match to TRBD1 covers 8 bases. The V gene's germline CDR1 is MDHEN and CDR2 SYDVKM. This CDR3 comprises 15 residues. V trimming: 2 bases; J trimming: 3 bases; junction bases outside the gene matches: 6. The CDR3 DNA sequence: TGTGCCAGCAGTTTAAAGGACAGGGATTACTACGAGCAGTACTTC. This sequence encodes CASSLKDRDYYEQYF.

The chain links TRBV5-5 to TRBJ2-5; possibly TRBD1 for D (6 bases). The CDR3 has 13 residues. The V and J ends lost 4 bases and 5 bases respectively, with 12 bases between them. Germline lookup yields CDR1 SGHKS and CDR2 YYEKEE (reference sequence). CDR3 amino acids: CASSQYQGETQYF. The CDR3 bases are TGTGCCAGCAGCCAGTACCAGGGGGAGACCCAGTACTTC.

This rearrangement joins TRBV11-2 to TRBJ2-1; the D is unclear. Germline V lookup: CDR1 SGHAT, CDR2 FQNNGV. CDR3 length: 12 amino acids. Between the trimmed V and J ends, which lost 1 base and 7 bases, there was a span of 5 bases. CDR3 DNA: TGTGCCAGCAGCTTAGTAGGGAATGAGCAGTTCTTC. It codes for CASSLVGNEQFF.

The CDR3 loop reads CASSSETRDSGGEQFF. DNA of the CDR3: TGTGCCAGCAGCTCGGAGACTAGAGATTCGGGCGGTGAGCAGTTCTTC. The chain links TRBV5-4 to TRBJ2-1; D is perhaps TRBD2 (6 bases). V lost 3 bases, J lost 9 bases, and 22 bases lay in between. The CDR3 consists of 16 residues. Germline-derived CDR1 and CDR2 are SGHNT and YYREEE (reference sequence).

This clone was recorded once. The CDR3 here is CASSEPGLATYNEQFF. DNA of the CDR3: TGTGCCAGCAGTGAGCCGGGACTAGCGACCTACAATGAGCAGTTCTTC. V is TRBV2 and J is TRBJ2-1; 10 bases fit TRBD2. After removal of 3 bases from V and 2 bases from J, the junction contained 4 bases not matched to a gene. Germline CDR1 SNHLY, CDR2 FYNNEI. The CDR3 runs 16 residues.

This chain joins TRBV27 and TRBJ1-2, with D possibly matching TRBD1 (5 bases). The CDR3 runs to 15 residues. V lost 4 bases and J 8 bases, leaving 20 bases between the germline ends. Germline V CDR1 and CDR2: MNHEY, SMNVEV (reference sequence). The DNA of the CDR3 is TGTGCCAGCAGTTCACTTCGGGGGGTCCTCGGCGGCTACACCTTC. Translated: CASSSLRGVLGGYTF.

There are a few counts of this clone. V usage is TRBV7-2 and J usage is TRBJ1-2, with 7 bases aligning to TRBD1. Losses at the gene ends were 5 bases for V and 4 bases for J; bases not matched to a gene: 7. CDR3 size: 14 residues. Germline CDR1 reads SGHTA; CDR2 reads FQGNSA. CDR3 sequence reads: CASSLRDSLYGYTF. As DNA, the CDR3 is TGTGCCAGCAGCCTGCGGGACAGCCTCTATGGCTACACCTTC.

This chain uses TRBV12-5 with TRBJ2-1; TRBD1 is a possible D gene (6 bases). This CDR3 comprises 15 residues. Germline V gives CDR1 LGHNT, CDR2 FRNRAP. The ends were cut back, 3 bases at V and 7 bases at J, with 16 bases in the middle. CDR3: CASGLADSLGNEQFF. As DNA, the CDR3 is TGTGCTAGTGGTTTAGCGGACAGCCTTGGGAATGAGCAGTTCTTC. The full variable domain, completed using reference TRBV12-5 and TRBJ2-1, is DARVTQTPRHKVTEMGQEVTMRCQPILGHNTVFWYRQTMMQGLELLAYFRNRAPLDDSGMPKDRFSAEMPDATLATLKIQPSEPRDSAVYFCASGLADSLGNEQFFGPGTRLTVL.